Shown below are 5 T cell receptor beta chains from a single sample sequenced in a study of blood T cell repertoires in COVID-19. This table comes from immunoSEQ multiplex PCR, and its TCRdb copy is limited to in-frame clones, with some not included. The data show about 78,000 clones, about 89% seen once. The sequenced sample was peripheral blood. These receptor sequences come from a man in his fifties or sixties with active or convalescent COVID-19.

This rearrangement joins TRBV5-1 to TRBJ2-6, with D uncertain. Trimming removed 0 bases from V and 0 bases from J, with 7 bases in between. There are 16 residues in the CDR3. Germline loops: CDR1 SGHRS, CDR2 YFSETQ. The CDR3 DNA follows: TGCGCCAGCAGCTTGGCCCGGGTCTCTGGGGCCAACGTCCTGACTTTC. Translated, it gives CASSLARVSGANVLTF.

The rearrangement joins TRBV28 to TRBJ1-1, with D perhaps TRBD1 (5 bases). Looked up from germline, CDR1 is MDHEN and CDR2 is SYDVKM. This CDR3 region has 11 residues. Deletions cut 7 bases from V and 5 bases from J, with 8 bases between. The CDR3 loop is CASIRGTEAFF. The CDR3 DNA is TGTGCCAGCATAAGGGGTACTGAAGCTTTCTTT.

V gene TRBV6-2 or TRBV6-3 combines with J gene TRBJ1-2; TRBD1 might be the D (6 bases). In germline, CDR1 is MNHEY, CDR2 SVGEGT. The germline V and J ends were trimmed by 1 base and 6 bases, with 12 bases remaining between them. The CDR3 runs to 14 residues. The CDR3 loop reads CASSYWARGNGYTF. The CDR3 region has the DNA TGTGCCAGCAGTTACTGGGCGAGGGGGAATGGCTACACCTTC.

The V and J genes are TRBV18 and TRBJ1-4, with a possible D match to TRBD1 (5 bases). The V end lost 3 bases, the J end lost 3 bases, and 14 bases lay between the germline ends. The CDR3 is made up of 16 amino acids. CDR1 and CDR2 (germline): KGHSH, LQKENI. The CDR3 DNA reads TGTGCCAGCTCACCGCAGGATTTAGGGGCTAATGAAAAACTGTTTTTT. Translation gives CASSPQDLGANEKLFF.

The chain links TRBV7-9 to TRBJ1-1; 12 bases are shared with TRBD1. Germline V gene lookup returns CDR1 SEHNR and CDR2 FQNEAQ (reference sequence). The CDR3 has 16 residues. J was trimmed by 5 bases and V by 6 bases; bases with no gene match: 10. The DNA for the CDR3 is TGTGCCAGCAGTCAACCGGGACAGGGGGCGGGAACTGAAGCTTTCTTT. It codes for CASSQPGQGAGTEAFF.